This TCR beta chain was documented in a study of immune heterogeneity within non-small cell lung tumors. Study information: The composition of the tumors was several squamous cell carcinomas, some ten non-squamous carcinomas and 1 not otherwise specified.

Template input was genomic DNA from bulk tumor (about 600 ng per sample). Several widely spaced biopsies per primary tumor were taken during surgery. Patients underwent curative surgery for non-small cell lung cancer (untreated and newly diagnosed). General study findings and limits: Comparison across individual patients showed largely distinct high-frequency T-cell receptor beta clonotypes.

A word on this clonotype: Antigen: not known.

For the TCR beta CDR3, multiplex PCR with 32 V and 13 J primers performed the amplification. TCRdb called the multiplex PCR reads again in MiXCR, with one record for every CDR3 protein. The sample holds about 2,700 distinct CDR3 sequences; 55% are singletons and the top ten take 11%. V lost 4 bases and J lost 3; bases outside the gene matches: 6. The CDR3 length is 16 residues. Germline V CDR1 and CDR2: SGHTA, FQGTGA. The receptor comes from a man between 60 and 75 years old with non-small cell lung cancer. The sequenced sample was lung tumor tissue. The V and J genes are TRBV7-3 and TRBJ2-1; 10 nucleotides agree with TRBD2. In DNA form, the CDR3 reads TGTGCCAGCAGCTGGGTAGCGGGAGGTATCTACAATGAGCAGTTCTTC. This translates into CASSWVAGGIYNEQFF.